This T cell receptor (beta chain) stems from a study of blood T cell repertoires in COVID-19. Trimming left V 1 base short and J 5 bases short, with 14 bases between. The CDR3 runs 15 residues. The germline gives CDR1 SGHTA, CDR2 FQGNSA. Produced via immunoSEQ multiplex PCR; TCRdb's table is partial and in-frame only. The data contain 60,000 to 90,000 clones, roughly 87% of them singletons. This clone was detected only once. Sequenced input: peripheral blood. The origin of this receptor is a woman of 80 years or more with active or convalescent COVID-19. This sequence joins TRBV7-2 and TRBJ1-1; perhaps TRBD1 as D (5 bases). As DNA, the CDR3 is TGTGCCAGCAGCTTAGATGGCGGGGCTGGAACTGAAGCTTTCTTT. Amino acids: CASSLDGGAGTEAFF.